These 9 T cell receptor beta chains share one sample of origin, sequenced in a study of CD8+ T cells in alopecia areata. Extraction and reverse transcription of RNA yielded cDNA as the sequencing template. Some clones are missing from TCRdb's copy, which holds only in-frame ones; the method was immunoSEQ multiplex PCR. The repertoire includes 70,000 or so clones, roughly three fifths of them detected once, and approximately 19% sits in the top ten. This specimen was CD8+ T cells sorted from blood, taken at week 0. The receptors derive from a human donor with alopecia areata.

The J gene is TRBJ2-2, the V gene TRBV6-5; D is uncertain. This CDR3 region has 13 residues. Trimming removed 6 bases at V and 5 bases at J, with 10 bases between. CDR1 MNHEY and CDR2 SVGAGI come from the germline V gene. Here the CDR3 reads CASSPVVTGELFF. In nucleotides, the CDR3 is TGTGCCAGCAGCCCAGTAGTTACCGGGGAGCTGTTTTTT.

V is TRBV29-1 and J is TRBJ2-7; possibly TRBD1 for D (6 bases). Trimming shortened V by 3 bases and J by 0 bases, and 15 bases separated the two germline ends. This CDR3 comprises 15 residues. Germline CDR1 and CDR2: SQVTM and ANQGSEA. The CDR3 loop reads CSVEFMSGDSYEQYF. The CDR3 DNA is TGCAGCGTTGAGTTTATGTCAGGGGACTCCTACGAGCAGTACTTC.

V is TRBV7-9 and J is TRBJ1-2; tentative D call: TRBD1 (6 bases). Trimming left V 5 bases short and J 6 bases short, with 13 bases between. Germline values: CDR1 SEHNR, CDR2 FQNEAQ (reference sequence). This CDR3 comprises 13 residues. CDR3 bases: TGTGCCAGCAGCCAAACAGGGAGTGATGGCTACACCTTC. Translation gives CASSQTGSDGYTF. Looking up the rest from reference TRBV7-9 and TRBJ1-2 gives the full variable domain: DTGVSQNPRHKITKRGQNVTFRCDPISEHNRLYWYRQTLGQGPEFLTYFQNEAQLEKSRLLSDRFSAERPKGSFSTLEIQRTEQGDSAMYLCASSQTGSDGYTFGSGTRLTVV.

The chain employs TRBV30 and TRBJ2-1; 11 bases agree with TRBD2. V lost 4 bases, J lost 8 bases, and 4 bases stayed unmatched. Germline V gene lookup returns CDR1 GTSNPN and CDR2 SVGIG (reference sequence). CDR3 length equals 13 residues. The CDR3 spells CAWISGRAHEQFF. CDR3 sequence (DNA): TGTGCCTGGATTAGCGGGAGGGCACATGAGCAGTTCTTC.

This rearrangement joins TRBV9 to TRBJ2-7; maybe TRBD2 (6 bases). Germline CDR1 is SGDLS and CDR2 is YYNGEE. V lost 3 bases, J lost 0 bases, and 13 bases lay in between. The CDR3 runs 15 residues. DNA for the CDR3: TGTGCCAGCAGCGCTCATCCGGGACTCTCCTACGAGCAGTACTTC. This codes for CASSAHPGLSYEQYF.

V gene TRBV30 combines with J gene TRBJ2-5; the match to TRBD2 covers 9 bases. Trimming at V came to 0 bases and at J to 3 bases, leaving 11 bases not matched to a gene. Germline-derived CDR1 and CDR2 are GTSNPN and SVGIG (reference sequence). The length of the CDR3 is 17 residues. This CDR3 reads CAWSVGPPLAGEETQYF. CDR3 DNA sequence: TGTGCCTGGAGTGTTGGACCCCCACTAGCGGGTGAAGAGACCCAGTACTTC.

The chain combines TRBV5-1 with TRBJ2-3; TRBD1 matches at 8 bases. J was trimmed by 2 bases and V by 3 bases; bases with no gene match: 14. The germline V gene encodes CDR1 SGHRS and CDR2 YFSETQ. The CDR3 is 18 residues long. CDR3 protein: CASSSSRDRYDDTDTQYF. The CDR3 region has the DNA TGCGCCAGCAGCTCGTCCCGGGACAGGTATGATGACACAGATACGCAGTATTTT.

The chain couples TRBV30 to TRBJ1-5, with TRBD1 identical over 11 bases. CDR1 and CDR2 from the germline V gene are GTSNPN and SVGIG (reference sequence). CDR3 size: 16 residues. The V segment lost 4 bases and the J segment 4 bases; nucleotides outside the gene matches: 9. CDR3 nucleotide sequence: TGTGCCTGGACCCAACCAGGGACAGGGGGGAATCAGCCCCAGCATTTT. Translation: CAWTQPGTGGNQPQHF.

V gene TRBV13 combines with J gene TRBJ2-5; no clear D gene. The CDR3 extends over 13 amino acids. Trimming shortened V by 1 base and J by 4 bases, and 7 bases separated the two germline ends. Germline CDR1 reads PRHDT; CDR2 reads FYEKMQ (reference sequence). CDR3 bases: TGTGCCAGCAGCTTAGAGTCGGGAGAGACCCAGTACTTC. This encodes CASSLESGETQYF.